Each of the 23 T cell receptor beta chains below was sequenced from the same sample in a study of T cells in Graves' hyperthyroidism and ophthalmopathy. RNA transcripts served as the template for amplifying TCR beta CDR3 regions. First-round RT-PCR of the TCR CDR3 relied on the HTBI primer set. TCRdb reprocessed the multiplex PCR reads via MiXCR and lists one record per CDR3 protein. Among a few hundred thousand distinct CDR3 sequences listed, approximately 15% were seen once. The source material was blood. These receptors were collected from a woman aged 25 to 39 with Graves' hyperthyroidism that later progressed to Graves' ophthalmopathy.

The chain joins TRBV10-3 to TRBJ2-5; 7 bases agree with TRBD2. This CDR3 is 15 amino acids long. V shed 5 bases, J shed 4 bases, and the junction held 10 bases outside the gene matches. Per the germline V gene, CDR1 is ENHRY and CDR2 is SYGVKD. The CDR3 here is CAISTSSGSGETQYF. The CDR3 DNA reads as TGTGCCATCAGTACCTCTAGCGGCTCAGGAGAGACCCAGTACTTC.

This clonotype showed up just a few times. A read error may be the cause here, since a much bigger clone is one base away. V usage is TRBV19 and J usage is TRBJ2-5, with D unclear. The CDR3 runs to 13 residues. V gave up 4 bases and J gave up 2 bases, with 8 bases separating them. Germline lookup yields CDR1 LNHDA and CDR2 SQIVND (reference sequence). The CDR3: CASSTTSQETQYF. CDR3 nucleotides: TGTGCCAGTAGTACAACGAGTCAAGAGACCCAGTACTTC.

This clonotype showed up many times. This chain joins TRBV11-2 and TRBJ2-7; D not certain. This CDR3 is 12 amino acids long. Per germline, CDR1 SGHAT and CDR2 FQNNGV. V lost 4 bases and J 6 bases, leaving 10 bases between the germline ends. For the CDR3, the DNA is TGTGCCAGCAGCTCACTATCTGGCGAGCAGTACTTC. This codes for CASSSLSGEQYF.

This clonotype was counted at least ten times. The rearrangement uses TRBV24-1 and TRBJ2-1; D remains unclear. The CDR3 sequence is 13 residues long. V was trimmed by 4 bases and J by 9 bases, leaving 12 bases between them. Germline CDR1 KGHDR, CDR2 SFDVKD. CDR3 nucleotides: TGTGCCACCAGTGAGCCTGAGACTGGTGAGCAGTTCTTC. Protein sequence: CATSEPETGEQFF.

This rearrangement joins TRBV15 to TRBJ2-3; 9 bases agree with TRBD2. V lost 0 bases, J lost 5 bases, and 12 bases stayed unmatched. The CDR3 consists of 18 residues. CDR1 is LNHNV, CDR2 YYDKDF, per germline (reference sequence). The CDR3 DNA is TGTGCCACCAGCAGAGATACTTTAGCGGGAGCGCCGCAAGATACGCAGTATTTT. It specifies CATSRDTLAGAPQDTQYF.

This clonotype was observed at least ten times. This chain links TRBV2 with TRBJ2-7; 12 nucleotides align to TRBD2. The CDR3 length is 18 residues. J gave up 0 bases and V 7 bases, and 13 bases lay outside the gene matches. Germline lookup yields CDR1 SNHLY and CDR2 FYNNEI. The CDR3 is CASMQPGLAGTISYEQYF. For the CDR3, the DNA is TGTGCCAGCATGCAACCGGGACTAGCGGGCACCATCTCCTACGAGCAGTACTTC.

V and J are TRBV10-3 and TRBJ1-2; no firm D call. Germline V lookup: CDR1 ENHRY, CDR2 SYGVKD. This CDR3 spans 12 amino acids. V lost 5 bases and J lost 1, with 5 bases in between. DNA for the CDR3: TGTGCCATCAGTAACTTTAACTATGGCTACACCTTC. It is translated as CAISNFNYGYTF.

This clonotype came up a few times. The chain joins TRBV6-2 or TRBV6-3 to TRBJ2-7, with a tentative D call TRBD1 (5 bases). In germline, CDR1 is MNHEY, CDR2 SVGEGT. Trimming pared 6 bases from V and 4 bases from J, leaving 16 bases between. This CDR3 contains 14 residues. The CDR3 DNA is TGTGCCAGCAGCAATAATGACAGACTTTACGAGCAGTACTTC. Translated: CASSNNDRLYEQYF.

This clonotype occurred a few times. The chain couples TRBV9 to TRBJ2-7; D possibly corresponds to TRBD1 (5 bases). The length of the CDR3 is 15 residues. Trimming left V 4 bases short and J 2 bases short, with 16 bases between. The germline V gene has CDR1 SGDLS and CDR2 YYNGEE. The CDR3 reads CASSRSDTDPYEQYF. In DNA, the CDR3 is TGTGCCAGCAGCAGATCGGACACGGATCCCTACGAGCAGTACTTC.

The rearrangement links TRBV19 to TRBJ1-1, with 7 nucleotides matching TRBD1. This CDR3 is built from 15 residues. V lost 7 bases to trimming and J lost 5 bases; unmatched junction nucleotides: 13. Germline lookup yields CDR1 LNHDA and CDR2 SQIVND (reference sequence). CDR3 region: CASTFDREMGTEAFF. The CDR3 DNA sequence: TGTGCCAGTACCTTTGACAGGGAGATGGGAACTGAAGCTTTCTTT.

This clonotype was recorded a few times. The J gene is TRBJ2-2, the V gene TRBV3-1, with 7 bases matching TRBD2. Unmatched junction bases numbered 15, after V lost 2 bases and J lost 6 bases. The CDR3 spans 18 residues. Germline CDR1 reads LGHDT; CDR2 reads YNNKEL (reference sequence). The CDR3: CASSQMEAGLVSAGELFF. The CDR3 DNA sequence: TGTGCCAGCAGCCAAATGGAAGCCGGACTAGTGAGTGCCGGGGAGCTGTTTTTT.

This clonotype was recorded at least ten times. The V gene is TRBV28, the J gene TRBJ1-1, with D unclear. Germline lookup yields CDR1 MDHEN and CDR2 SYDVKM. V lost 6 bases and J 0 bases, leaving 11 bases between the germline ends. The CDR3 contains 14 residues. CDR3 in DNA: TGTGCCAGCAGCATTAGCCCGTTGAACACTGAAGCTTTCTTT. Encoded protein: CASSISPLNTEAFF.

This clonotype was detected ten times or more. The chain uses TRBV15 and TRBJ2-1; tentative D call: TRBD2 (6 bases). The CDR3 spans 15 residues. Trimming took 1 base from V and 6 from J, leaving 13 bases between them. Germline loops: CDR1 LNHNV, CDR2 YYDKDF (reference sequence). CDR3 region: CATSRVGGGTNEQFF. CDR3 sequence (DNA): TGTGCCACCAGCAGAGTTGGTGGGGGGACCAATGAGCAGTTCTTC.

V gene TRBV3-1 combines with J gene TRBJ1-4; the D is unclear. From germline, CDR1 is LGHDT and CDR2 YNNKEL (reference sequence). The ends were cut back, 4 bases at V and 6 bases at J, with 15 bases in the middle. CDR3 length: 15 residues. The CDR3 spells CASSPYTGTDEKLFF. The CDR3, as DNA: TGTGCCAGCAGCCCATACACTGGTACAGATGAAAAACTGTTTTTT.

CDR3 sequence reads: CASSPTVSFRNTEAFF. The CDR3 DNA reads TGTGCCAGCAGCCCGACAGTGTCCTTCAGGAACACTGAAGCTTTCTTT. The rearrangement links TRBV11-2 to TRBJ1-1, with a possible D match to TRBD1 (5 bases). Germline loops: CDR1 SGHAT, CDR2 FQNNGV. The CDR3 contains 16 residues. Trimming took off 5 bases at V and 1 base at J, with 17 bases between the two ends.

This chain joins TRBV4-1 and TRBJ1-1; D is unclear. The CDR3 is 14 amino acids. Germline CDR1 reads MGHRA; CDR2 reads YSYEKL. The V end was cut by 4 bases, the J end by 1 base, with 10 bases between. CDR3 DNA: TGCGCCAGCAGCCCGGCTATGAGGAACACTGAAGCTTTCTTT. Translated: CASSPAMRNTEAFF.

The table lists this clonotype with a few counts. The chain joins TRBV7-2 to TRBJ1-6; D is unclear. CDR3 length equals 13 residues. Germline CDR1 reads SGHTA; CDR2 reads FQGNSA. The V end was cut by 1 base, the J end by 8 bases, with 6 bases between. CDR3 residues: CASSLERDSPLHF. CDR3 bases: TGTGCCAGCAGCTTAGAGAGGGATTCACCCCTCCACTTT.

The chain joins TRBV7-2 to TRBJ1-1, with D tentatively TRBD1 (6 bases). The CDR3 has 16 residues. The germline V gene encodes CDR1 SGHTA and CDR2 FQGNSA. V was cut by 3 bases and J by 5 bases, with 19 bases left in between. The CDR3 protein is CASSFQQGILGTEAFF. Written as DNA, the CDR3 is TGTGCCAGCAGCTTCCAACAGGGAATCCTTGGGACTGAAGCTTTCTTT. The full variable domain, rest sourced from reference TRBV7-2 and TRBJ1-1, is GAGVSQSPSNKVTEKGKDVELRCDPISGHTALYWYRQSLGQGLEFLIYFQGNSAPDKSGLPSDRFSAERTGGSVSTLTIQRTQQEDSAVYLCASSFQQGILGTEAFFGQGTRLTVV.

This clonotype was detected many times. This chain links TRBV24-1 with TRBJ1-5; 8 bases are shared with TRBD1. The CDR3 loop spans 16 amino acids. Germline lookup yields CDR1 KGHDR and CDR2 SFDVKD. Trimming at V came to 4 bases and at J to 2 bases, leaving 6 bases not matched to a gene. CDR3 bases: TGTGCCACCAGTGACTCGGACAGGGCTGGCAATCAGCCCCAGCATTTT. Its protein is CATSDSDRAGNQPQHF.

The table lists this clonotype with many counts. V is TRBV2 and J is TRBJ2-5; 7 bases map to TRBD2. CDR3 length: 12 amino acids. Trimming removed 6 bases from V and 3 bases from J; junction bases left unmatched: 1. Looked up from germline, CDR1 is SNHLY and CDR2 is FYNNEI. CDR3 coding DNA: TGTGCCAGCAGGGCGGGGGAAGAGACCCAGTACTTC. Its translation is CASRAGEETQYF.

This clonotype was recorded a few times. This rearrangement joins TRBV5-6 to TRBJ2-1; TRBD2 matches at 7 bases. The CDR3 is 14 residues long. The J segment lost 4 bases and the V segment lost 4 bases, leaving 5 bases of the junction unmatched. CDR1 is SGHDT and CDR2 is YYEEEE in the germline V gene. CDR3 nucleotides: TGTGCCAGCAGCGCGAGCGGGGAATACAATGAGCAGTTCTTC. It is translated as CASSASGEYNEQFF.

V is TRBV7-2 and J is TRBJ1-5, with D possibly TRBD1 on 6 matching bases. Trimming removed 0 bases at V and 9 bases at J, with 6 bases between. This CDR3 is built from 12 residues. The V gene's germline CDR1 is SGHTA and CDR2 FQGNSA. Here the CDR3 reads CASSLAGAPQHF. In DNA form, the CDR3 reads TGTGCCAGCAGCTTAGCGGGGGCGCCCCAGCATTTT.

This clonotype was recorded many times. This chain connects TRBV28 to TRBJ1-2; D uncertain. The length of the CDR3 is 13 residues. Germline CDR1 and CDR2: MDHEN and SYDVKM. Trimming removed 2 bases from V and 4 bases from J, with 8 bases in between. For the CDR3, the DNA is TGTGCCAGCAGTTTACCCGCTGTCTATGGCTACACCTTC. Its translation: CASSLPAVYGYTF.